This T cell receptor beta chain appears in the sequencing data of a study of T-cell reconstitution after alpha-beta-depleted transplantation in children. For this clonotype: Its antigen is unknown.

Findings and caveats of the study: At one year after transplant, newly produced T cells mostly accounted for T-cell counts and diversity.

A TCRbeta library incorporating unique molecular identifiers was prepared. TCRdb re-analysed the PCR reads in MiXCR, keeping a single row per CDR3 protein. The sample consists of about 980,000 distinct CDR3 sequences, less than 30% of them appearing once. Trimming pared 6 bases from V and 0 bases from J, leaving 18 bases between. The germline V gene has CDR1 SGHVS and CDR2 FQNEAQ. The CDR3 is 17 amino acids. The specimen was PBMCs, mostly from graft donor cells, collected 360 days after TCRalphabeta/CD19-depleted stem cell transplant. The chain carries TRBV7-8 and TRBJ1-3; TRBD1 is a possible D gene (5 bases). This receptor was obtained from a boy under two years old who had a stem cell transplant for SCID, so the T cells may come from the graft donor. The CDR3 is CASSTGLLRDSGNTIYF. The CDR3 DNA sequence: TGTGCCAGCAGTACGGGACTTCTAAGGGACTCTGGAAACACCATATATTTT. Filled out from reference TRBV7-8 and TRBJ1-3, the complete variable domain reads GAGVSQSPRYKVAKRGQDVALRCDPISGHVSLFWYQQALGQGPEFLTYFQNEAQLDKSGLPSDRFFAERPEGSVSTLKIQRTQQEDSAVYLCASSTGLLRDSGNTIYFGEGSWLTVV.